Listed below are T cell receptor beta chains from one sample, sequenced in a study of shared clonotypes between healthy human individuals. Some clones are missing from TCRdb's copy, which holds only in-frame ones; the method was immunoSEQ multiplex PCR. In the table there are about 500,000 clones, approximately 80% of which are singletons. Material for sequencing was PBMCs. These receptors came from a woman aged 40 to 50 in good health. Some clones in this sample may be carry-over from other donors' samples. Both conserved end residues are part of each CDR3. The D gene is left open where the match is weak. For some rows the clone size is stated as once, few or many, or as a class when expanded; others skip it.

d_call clone_size j_call v_call cdr3_aa cdr3_nt
TRBD1 once TRBJ1-5 TRBV14 CASSQFIRTGNNQPQHF TGTGCCAGCAGCCAGTTCATCAGGACAGGGAACAATCAGCCCCAGCATTTT
TRBD2 NA TRBJ2-7 TRBV11-2 CASSVTLAGGSGEQYF TGTGCCAGCAGCGTAACGCTAGCGGGAGGGTCCGGGGAGCAGTACTTC
NA few TRBJ1-5 TRBV6-6 CASSYAPSRSQHF TGTGCCAGCAGTTACGCCCCGAGTCGGTCCCAGCATTTT
NA NA TRBJ1-1 TRBV11-2 CASSPGNTEAFF TGTGCCAGCAGCCCAGGGAACACTGAAGCTTTCTTT
NA NA TRBJ2-7 TRBV5-1 CASSFSTGSSYEQYF TGCGCCAGCAGCTTCTCGACAGGAAGCTCCTACGAGCAGTACTTC
NA many TRBJ2-3 TRBV21-1 CWTTDTQYF TGTTGGACCACAGATACGCAGTATTTT
TRBD1 NA TRBJ1-5 TRBV11-3 CASSYRTGYSNQPQHF TGTGCCAGCAGCTATAGGACAGGGTATAGCAATCAGCCCCAGCATTTT
NA NA TRBJ1-1 TRBV30 CAWSVGGSGTEAFF TGTGCCTGGAGTGTAGGGGGGAGCGGCACTGAAGCTTTCTTT
NA NA TRBJ2-3 TRBV29-1 CSAGGGKSTDTQYF TGCAGCGCTGGAGGGGGGAAAAGCACAGATACGCAGTATTTT
NA once TRBJ1-4 TRBV5-1 CASSLGGRAFEKLFF TGCGCCAGCAGCTTGGGCGGTAGGGCATTTGAAAAACTGTTTTTT
TRBD2 NA TRBJ2-7 TRBV4-2 CASSQDLGGRDEQYF TGTGCCAGCAGCCAAGACCTTGGCGGGAGAGACGAGCAGTACTTC
NA NA TRBJ2-7 TRBV28 CASSDGILQLYEQYF TGTGCCAGCAGCGACGGAATTCTCCAATTATACGAGCAGTACTTC
TRBD2 NA TRBJ2-1 TRBV7-8 CASSPPDYQRGGREQFF TGTGCCAGCAGCCCGCCTGACTACCAGCGGGGGGGGCGGGAGCAGTTCTTC
NA few TRBJ1-1 TRBV6-5 CASSYSRQGLRTEAFF TGTGCCAGCAGTTACTCGAGGCAGGGGCTGAGGACTGAAGCTTTCTTT
TRBD1 NA TRBJ2-3 TRBV7-9 CASSLVQGAVTDTQYF TGTGCCAGCAGCTTAGTTCAGGGGGCTGTAACAGATACGCAGTATTTT
NA once TRBJ1-5 TRBV4-1 CASRVAGSNQPQHF TGCGCCAGCCGTGTGGCTGGTAGCAATCAGCCCCAGCATTTT
TRBD1 NA TRBJ2-7 TRBV7-6 CASRSGQGYEQYF TGTGCCAGCAGATCGGGACAGGGTTACGAGCAGTACTTC